The T cell receptor (beta chain) under discussion was sequenced for a study of shared clonotypes between healthy human individuals. Running of the assay took place at deep level. Sequencing used immunoSEQ multiplex PCR; TCRdb keeps in-frame clones, though not all of them. The profile covers 1.5 million to 1.9 million clones, with 95% to 99% appearing a single time and about 0.42% taken by the ten largest. The germline CDR1 and CDR2 sequences are MDHEN and SYDVKM. V was cut by 7 bases and J by 2 bases, with 15 bases left in between. CDR3 length: 14 amino acids. The TCR comes from a man under 40 in good health. Sequences were obtained from naive CD4+ T cells sorted from blood. Described subset: CD45RA+ positively selected. This chain links TRBV28 with TRBJ2-7, with D possibly TRBD1 on 5 matching bases. The CDR3 here is CASTVAGYAYEQYF. The CDR3 DNA reads TGTGCCAGCACCGTGGCAGGGTATGCCTACGAGCAGTACTTC. Full variable domain (missing parts from reference TRBV28 and TRBJ2-7): DVKVTQSSRYLVKRTGEKVFLECVQDMDHENMFWYRQDPGLGLRLIYFSYDVKMKEKGDIPEGYSVSREKKERFSLILESASTNQTSMYLCASTVAGYAYEQYFGPGTRLTVT.